These T cell receptor beta chains were read from a single sample in a study of blood T cell repertoires in COVID-19. Repertoires were generated with immunoSEQ multiplex PCR, while TCRdb's copy carries only in-frame clones and drops some. The sample includes 200,000 or so clones, 80% to 90% seen only once; the top ten take 5.1%. The specimen sequenced was peripheral blood. The receptors here all came from a woman in her sixties or seventies who had recovered from COVID-19. Both conserved end residues are part of each CDR3. Each record gives: V gene, J gene, clone size, D gene, CDR3 protein, CDR3 DNA. D genes are given only for firm matches. The size of a clone is reported for some rows only, either as once, few or many, or as a class for expanded clones.

>TRBV2|TRBJ1-6|NA|TRBD1
CASSPDRGDSPLHF
TGTGCCAGCAGCCCGGACAGGGGAGATTCACCCCTCCACTTT
>TRBV6-5|TRBJ2-5|NA|TRBD2
CASSIAGGEETQYF
TGTGCCAGCAGCATAGCGGGGGGGGAAGAGACCCAGTACTTC
>TRBV5-1|TRBJ1-4|once|TRBD1
CASSPQGANEKLFF
TGCGCCAGCAGCCCACAGGGGGCTAATGAAAAACTGTTTTTT
>TRBV7-7|TRBJ2-5|NA|TRBD2
CASSLVASGGAETQYF
TGTGCTAGCAGCTTAGTCGCTAGCGGGGGGGCAGAGACCCAGTACTTC
>TRBV30|TRBJ2-3|NA|NA
CAWALGTGETDTQYF
TGTGCCTGGGCCCTGGGGACGGGAGAAACAGATACGCAGTATTTT
>TRBV3-1/TRBV3-2|TRBJ2-3|NA|NA
CASSPGLRDTQYF
TGTGCCAGCAGCCCTGGACTACGAGATACGCAGTATTTT
>TRBV9|TRBJ2-1|NA|NA
CASSARTTSYNEQFF
TGTGCCAGCAGCGCGAGGACTACCTCCTACAATGAGCAGTTCTTC
>TRBV27|TRBJ2-7|NA|NA
CASTPYGGSYEQYF
TGTGCCAGCACCCCTTACGGCGGATCCTACGAGCAGTACTTC
>TRBV5-1|TRBJ2-2|NA|NA
CASSLTGNTGELFF
TGCGCCAGCAGCTTGACAGGGAACACCGGGGAGCTGTTTTTT
>TRBV3-1/TRBV3-2|TRBJ2-1|NA|TRBD2
CASSQDNGGGKDNEQFF
TGTGCCAGCAGCCAAGATAACGGCGGGGGTAAGGACAATGAGCAGTTCTTC
>TRBV7-2|TRBJ1-1|few|TRBD1
CASSPLTRGLTEAFF
TGTGCCAGCAGTCCCCTAACAAGGGGGCTCACTGAAGCTTTCTTT
>TRBV19|TRBJ2-2|NA|NA
CASSSRPSTGELFF
TGTGCCAGTAGTAGTCGCCCGAGCACCGGGGAGCTGTTTTTT
>TRBV3-1/TRBV3-2|TRBJ2-5|NA|NA
CASSATRAKTQYF
TGTGCCAGCAGCGCTACCAGGGCTAAGACCCAGTACTTC
>TRBV3-1/TRBV3-2|TRBJ1-2|NA|TRBD1
CASSILRTGSRSANYGYTF
TGTGCCAGCAGCATACTCCGGACAGGGAGCAGATCGGCTAACTATGGCTACACCTTC
>TRBV18|TRBJ1-1|NA|NA
CASSPLGDTEAFF
TGTGCCAGCTCACCCTTAGGGGACACTGAAGCTTTCTTT
>TRBV6-5|TRBJ1-4|once|NA
CASSYRRGINEKLFF
TGTGCCAGCAGTTACAGGCGGGGGATTAATGAAAAACTGTTTTTT
>TRBV3-1/TRBV3-2|TRBJ1-2|NA|NA
CASSPERGRAYGYTF
TGTGCCAGCAGCCCAGAACGAGGGAGGGCCTATGGCTACACCTTC